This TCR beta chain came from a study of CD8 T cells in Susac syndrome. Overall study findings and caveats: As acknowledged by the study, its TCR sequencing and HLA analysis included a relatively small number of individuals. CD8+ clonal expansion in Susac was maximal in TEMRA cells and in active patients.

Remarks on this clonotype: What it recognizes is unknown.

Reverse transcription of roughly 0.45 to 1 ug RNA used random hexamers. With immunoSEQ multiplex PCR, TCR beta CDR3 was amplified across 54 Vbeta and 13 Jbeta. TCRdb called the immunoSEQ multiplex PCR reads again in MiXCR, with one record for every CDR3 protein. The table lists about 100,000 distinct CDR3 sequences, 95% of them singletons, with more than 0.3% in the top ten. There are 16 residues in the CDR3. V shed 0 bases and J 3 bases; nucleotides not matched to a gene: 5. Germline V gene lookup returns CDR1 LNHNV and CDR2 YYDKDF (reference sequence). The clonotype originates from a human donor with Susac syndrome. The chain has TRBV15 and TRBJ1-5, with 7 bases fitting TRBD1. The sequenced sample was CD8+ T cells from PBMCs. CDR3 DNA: TGTGCCACCAGCAGAGATTCGGGACAGCACAATCAGCCCCAGCATTTT. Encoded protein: CATSRDSGQHNQPQHF.